This record covers a single T cell receptor beta chain. CDR1 and CDR2 (germline): SGDLS, YYNGEE. The CDR3 covers 14 residues. V was clipped by 4 bases and J by 5 bases, with 16 bases between them. The sample belongs to a study of T cell changes during pregnancy in multiple sclerosis. The repertoire was sequenced with immunoSEQ multiplex PCR; TCRdb's copy has only in-frame clones and lacks some. The data hold approximately 38,000 clones, with roughly 90% observed a single time. The receptor's source is a female donor with multiple sclerosis, enrolled in a pregnancy study. The starting material was CD8+ T cells from peripheral blood mononuclear cells, obtained in the third trimester of pregnancy. The chain carries TRBV9 and TRBJ2-7; D possibly corresponds to TRBD2 (6 bases). The CDR3 spells CASSPRDWYNEQYF. In nucleotides, the CDR3 is TGTGCCAGCAGCCCTCGGGACTGGTATAACGAGCAGTACTTC.